This T cell receptor beta chain was retrieved from a study of tumor-infiltrating lymphocytes in primary liver carcinoma. About this clonotype: One end of the junction does not line up with germline, which may come from a read error.

From unsorted bulk tissue weighing about 17-30 mg, DNA and RNA were co-extracted. The researchers produced TCR beta cDNA from around 0.5 ug total RNA with a constant-region primer. Amplification in three nested multiplex PCR rounds with slightly modified ARM-PCR gave rise to TCR beta libraries. Investigators reported that the first two PCR rounds, at roughly 11 cycles each, used TRBV1-TRBV30 forward primers with a C-beta reverse primer. TCRdb reprocessed the multiplex PCR reads with MiXCR, giving one entry per CDR3 protein. The profile shows about 120,000 distinct CDR3 sequences, around 65% of them singletons. This CDR3 is built from 14 residues. Germline V gene sequence: CDR1 SQVTM, CDR2 ANQGSEA.

V and J are TRBV29-1 and TRBJ1-1; D possibly corresponds to TRBD1 (5 bases). The receptor was isolated from a woman aged 60-75 years with primary liver carcinoma and hepatitis B virus infection. Sequencing was carried out using tumor-adjacent normal liver tissue. The CDR3 DNA follows: TGCTGCGTTGGTATTGAGACAGTAAAATCGTGGGCTTTCTTT. Amino acids: CCVGIETVKSWAFF.